Listed below are T cell receptor beta chains from one sample, sequenced in a study of blood T cell repertoires in COVID-19. The repertoire was sequenced with immunoSEQ multiplex PCR; TCRdb's copy has only in-frame clones and lacks some. The data hold under 450,000 clones, with about 88% observed a single time. The sample consisted of peripheral blood. Receptors originate from a woman in her sixties or seventies with COVID-19, enrolled during active disease. Both conserved end residues are part of each CDR3. A D gene is named only where the DNA matches it firmly. Only some rows state a clone size, as once, few, many or a class for expanded clones.

v_call: TRBV2
clone_size: .
j_call: TRBJ2-2
d_call: TRBD1
cdr3_nt: TGTGCCAGCAGTCCCGGGACAGGGGTCACCGGGGAGCTGTTTTTT
cdr3_aa: CASSPGTGVTGELFF

v_call: TRBV2
clone_size: .
j_call: TRBJ1-4
d_call: TRBD1
cdr3_nt: TGTGCCAGCAGTGAATGGGGTCGGACAGGGGCCGGAAAACTGTTTTTT
cdr3_aa: CASSEWGRTGAGKLFF

v_call: TRBV7-9
clone_size: .
j_call: TRBJ2-1
d_call: .
cdr3_nt: TGTGCCAGCAGCTTAAGGGGCTCCTACAATGAGCAGTTCTTC
cdr3_aa: CASSLRGSYNEQFF

v_call: TRBV12-2
clone_size: .
j_call: TRBJ2-1
d_call: .
cdr3_nt: TGTGCAAGTCGCTTAGCGGTAGCGGCACCCTACAATGAGCAGTTCTTC
cdr3_aa: CASRLAVAAPYNEQFF

v_call: TRBV19
clone_size: .
j_call: TRBJ1-2
d_call: TRBD1
cdr3_nt: TGTGCCAGTAGTATAGCAGGGACAGGGTCTAACTATGGCTACACCTTC
cdr3_aa: CASSIAGTGSNYGYTF

v_call: TRBV18
clone_size: .
j_call: TRBJ2-1
d_call: TRBD2
cdr3_nt: TGTGCCAGCTCAGAGCGGGGGTTCTCCTACAATGAGCAGTTCTTC
cdr3_aa: CASSERGFSYNEQFF

v_call: TRBV6-5
clone_size: few
j_call: TRBJ2-3
d_call: .
cdr3_nt: TGTGCCAGCAGTCCCCGAGGTAGCCTCACAGATACGCAGTATTTT
cdr3_aa: CASSPRGSLTDTQYF

v_call: TRBV6-6
clone_size: .
j_call: TRBJ2-1
d_call: .
cdr3_nt: TGTGCCAGCAACAAAGGACAGACCCTGTACAATGAGCAGTTCTTC
cdr3_aa: CASNKGQTLYNEQFF

v_call: TRBV11-2
clone_size: .
j_call: TRBJ1-1
d_call: TRBD1
cdr3_nt: TGTGCCAGCAGCTATGGACAGGGAAGTACGAACACTGAAGCTTTCTTT
cdr3_aa: CASSYGQGSTNTEAFF

v_call: TRBV29-1
clone_size: once
j_call: TRBJ1-5
d_call: .
cdr3_nt: TGCAGCGTTGGTCGGGACACCAATCAGCCCCAGCATTTT
cdr3_aa: CSVGRDTNQPQHF

v_call: TRBV10-2
clone_size: .
j_call: TRBJ1-5
d_call: .
cdr3_nt: TGCGCCAGCAGCGACGGTGGGGCGTGGGGCAATCAGCCCCAGCATTTT
cdr3_aa: CASSDGGAWGNQPQHF

v_call: TRBV19
clone_size: few
j_call: TRBJ2-7
d_call: TRBD1
cdr3_nt: TGTGCCAGTGGACAGGGAATCTACGAGCAGTACTTC
cdr3_aa: CASGQGIYEQYF

v_call: TRBV10-3
clone_size: .
j_call: TRBJ2-2
d_call: TRBD2
cdr3_nt: TGTGCCATCAGTGAGTGGATTAGCGGGGGGGCCTTGCCCGGGGAGCTGTTTTTT
cdr3_aa: CAISEWISGGALPGELFF

v_call: TRBV18
clone_size: few
j_call: TRBJ2-3
d_call: .
cdr3_nt: TGTGCCAGCTCAACAGCTAGCACAGATACGCAGTATTTT
cdr3_aa: CASSTASTDTQYF

v_call: TRBV11-3
clone_size: .
j_call: TRBJ1-2
d_call: .
cdr3_nt: TGTGCCAGCAGCCCACGGGGGGATTCGGGCTATGGCTACACCTTC
cdr3_aa: CASSPRGDSGYGYTF

v_call: TRBV7-9
clone_size: .
j_call: TRBJ1-2
d_call: TRBD1
cdr3_nt: TGTGCCAGCAGCAAAGACAGGGTTTATGGCTACACCTTC
cdr3_aa: CASSKDRVYGYTF

v_call: TRBV12-3/TRBV12-4
clone_size: few
j_call: TRBJ1-6
d_call: .
cdr3_nt: TGTGCCAGCAGGATAAGTGAGAATTCACCCCTCCACTTT
cdr3_aa: CASRISENSPLHF

v_call: TRBV6-6
clone_size: .
j_call: TRBJ2-5
d_call: TRBD1
cdr3_nt: TGTGCCAGCAGTCGGGACCCTACAGGGGGCTATGGAGAGACCCAGTACTTC
cdr3_aa: CASSRDPTGGYGETQYF

v_call: TRBV5-1
clone_size: .
j_call: TRBJ2-7
d_call: .
cdr3_nt: TGCGCCAGCAGCTTGTTCGACGAGCAGTACTTC
cdr3_aa: CASSLFDEQYF

v_call: TRBV5-1
clone_size: .
j_call: TRBJ1-2
d_call: TRBD1
cdr3_nt: TGCGCCAGCAGCGCCGGACAGGGGACCTATGGCTACACCTTC
cdr3_aa: CASSAGQGTYGYTF

v_call: TRBV4-3
clone_size: .
j_call: TRBJ1-2
d_call: .
cdr3_nt: TGCGCCAGCAGCCCTGTGACAGGTGACTATGGCTACACCTTC
cdr3_aa: CASSPVTGDYGYTF

v_call: TRBV4-1
clone_size: .
j_call: TRBJ2-1
d_call: TRBD1
cdr3_nt: TGCGCCAGCAGCCACGTAGGACAGGGGGATAATGAGCAGTTCTTC
cdr3_aa: CASSHVGQGDNEQFF

v_call: TRBV4-1
clone_size: .
j_call: TRBJ1-4
d_call: .
cdr3_nt: TGCGCCAGCAGCCAAGTAGTCGAGGCAACTAATGAAAAACTGTTTTTT
cdr3_aa: CASSQVVEATNEKLFF

v_call: TRBV5-4
clone_size: .
j_call: TRBJ2-7
d_call: .
cdr3_nt: TGTGCCAGCAGTCAAAAACAGGGCTACGAGCAGTACTTC
cdr3_aa: CASSQKQGYEQYF

v_call: TRBV9
clone_size: .
j_call: TRBJ2-7
d_call: TRBD1
cdr3_nt: TGTGCCAGCAGCGTAGTCGGGACAGGGGGTTACGAGCAGTACTTC
cdr3_aa: CASSVVGTGGYEQYF

v_call: TRBV15
clone_size: .
j_call: TRBJ2-1
d_call: TRBD2
cdr3_nt: TGTGCCACCAGCAGAGGTGGTAGCGGGGGGGTTCTATACAATGAGCAGTTCTTC
cdr3_aa: CATSRGGSGGVLYNEQFF

v_call: TRBV19
clone_size: few
j_call: TRBJ1-5
d_call: .
cdr3_nt: TGTGCCAGCCGTGGGGAGGTTGGTCCCCAGCATTTT
cdr3_aa: CASRGEVGPQHF

v_call: TRBV5-5
clone_size: once
j_call: TRBJ2-7
d_call: TRBD1
cdr3_nt: TGTGCCAGCAGCTCAACGGGGACAGGGGGTAGGGAGCAGTACTTC
cdr3_aa: CASSSTGTGGREQYF

v_call: TRBV12-3/TRBV12-4
clone_size: .
j_call: TRBJ2-3
d_call: .
cdr3_nt: TGTGCCAGCAGGACTAGCACAGATACGCAGTATTTT
cdr3_aa: CASRTSTDTQYF

v_call: TRBV9
clone_size: .
j_call: TRBJ1-2
d_call: TRBD1
cdr3_nt: TGTGCCAGCAGCGTAGAAATGGGACAGGGGATCTATGGCTACACCTTC
cdr3_aa: CASSVEMGQGIYGYTF

v_call: TRBV6-4
clone_size: .
j_call: TRBJ1-6
d_call: TRBD1
cdr3_nt: TGTGCCAGCAGTGAAGTGGCAGGGGGCGATTCACCCCTCCACTTT
cdr3_aa: CASSEVAGGDSPLHF

v_call: TRBV5-1
clone_size: once
j_call: TRBJ2-2
d_call: .
cdr3_nt: TGCGCCAGCAGCTTGGGGACATCAGCCGGGGAGCTGTTTTTT
cdr3_aa: CASSLGTSAGELFF

v_call: TRBV2
clone_size: .
j_call: TRBJ1-1
d_call: .
cdr3_nt: TGTGCCAGCGTCGACGAGGCAGTGGAAGCTTTCTTT
cdr3_aa: CASVDEAVEAFF

v_call: TRBV7-8
clone_size: .
j_call: TRBJ1-3
d_call: .
cdr3_nt: TGTGCCAGCAGCTCCCGTATATCTGGAAACACCATATATTTT
cdr3_aa: CASSSRISGNTIYF

v_call: TRBV5-1
clone_size: .
j_call: TRBJ2-7
d_call: TRBD1
cdr3_nt: TGCGCCAGCAGCTTGGGACAGGGATCCTACGAGCAGTACTTC
cdr3_aa: CASSLGQGSYEQYF

v_call: TRBV9
clone_size: .
j_call: TRBJ2-3
d_call: TRBD2
cdr3_nt: TGTGCCAGCAGCGAAGGTGGGGGGGATGGAGATACGCAGTATTTT
cdr3_aa: CASSEGGGDGDTQYF

v_call: TRBV25-1
clone_size: .
j_call: TRBJ1-6
d_call: TRBD1
cdr3_nt: TGTGCCAGCAGATGGACAGGGTTAAATTCACCCCTCCACTTT
cdr3_aa: CASRWTGLNSPLHF

v_call: TRBV5-8
clone_size: few
j_call: TRBJ1-1
d_call: .
cdr3_nt: TGTGCCAGCAGCTTGGCCGCTAGCCTGGGAGCTTTCTTT
cdr3_aa: CASSLAASLGAFF

v_call: TRBV29-1
clone_size: .
j_call: TRBJ1-3
d_call: TRBD1
cdr3_nt: TGCAGCGTCCTCGATACAAACCAGGACGGACAGGGGGTACTTAACACCATATATTTT
cdr3_aa: CSVLDTNQDGQGVLNTIYF

v_call: TRBV10-3
clone_size: .
j_call: TRBJ2-3
d_call: TRBD2
cdr3_nt: TGTGCCATCAGTGACCCTAGCGGGGGGCCCCCCGATACGCAGTATTTT
cdr3_aa: CAISDPSGGPPDTQYF

v_call: TRBV7-3
clone_size: .
j_call: TRBJ2-5
d_call: TRBD2
cdr3_nt: TGTGCCAGCAGCCCGGCGGGACTAGGGGGCCAAGAGACCCAGTACTTC
cdr3_aa: CASSPAGLGGQETQYF

v_call: TRBV6-5
clone_size: .
j_call: TRBJ1-5
d_call: TRBD1
cdr3_nt: TGTGCCAGCAGAGGAACACCGGGACAGGGTGGGCCCCAGCATTTT
cdr3_aa: CASRGTPGQGGPQHF

v_call: TRBV6-5
clone_size: once
j_call: TRBJ2-6
d_call: .
cdr3_nt: TGTGCCAGCAGTTACGACAACTCTGGGGCCAACGTCCTGACTTTC
cdr3_aa: CASSYDNSGANVLTF

v_call: TRBV2
clone_size: .
j_call: TRBJ1-5
d_call: .
cdr3_nt: TGTGCCAGCAAAGGGGCTGCCTATCAGCCCCAGCATTTT
cdr3_aa: CASKGAAYQPQHF

v_call: TRBV6-5
clone_size: few
j_call: TRBJ1-1
d_call: TRBD1
cdr3_nt: TGTGCCAGCAGCAACCCGGGACAGGGGAAAGCTTTCTTT
cdr3_aa: CASSNPGQGKAFF